The T cell receptor (beta chain) under discussion was sequenced for a study of T cells in localized non-small cell lung cancer. This clone showed up just once. Antigen: not known. Findings and caveats of the study: The study found T cell clonality highest in uninvolved adjacent lung, above tumor. Detection in adjacent lung was observed for a median around 50 of the top 100 tumor clones.

The table came from immunoSEQ multiplex PCR; TCRdb's copy has only in-frame clones and leaves some out. The profile shows 9,000 or so clones, around 92% of them singletons. This CDR3 contains 14 residues. Per germline, CDR1 SGHVS and CDR2 FQNEAQ. V lost 5 bases to trimming and J lost 5 bases; unmatched junction nucleotides: 7. The receptor was derived from a woman aged 40-69 years with stage I squamous cell lung carcinoma. The sample consisted of peripheral blood, taken before any cancer treatment. This sequence joins TRBV7-8 and TRBJ2-5; 8 bases are a match to TRBD1. CDR3 protein: CASSRGQGGETQYF. Here the CDR3 DNA reads TGTGCCAGCAGCCGAGGACAGGGCGGGGAGACCCAGTACTTC.